The 23 T cell receptor beta chains below come from one sample, sequenced in a study of blood T cell repertoires in COVID-19. Clones were read by immunoSEQ multiplex PCR, and TCRdb kept only the in-frame ones, dropping some. Of roughly 150,000 clones detected, 80% to 90% appear once; the ten largest clones hold 2.4%. Sample: peripheral blood. These receptors were obtained from a woman in her seventies with acute or convalescent COVID-19.

V usage is TRBV23-1 and J usage is TRBJ2-7; possible D gene TRBD1, 5 bases. TRBV23-1 is given ORF status, its function remaining uncertain. V was trimmed by 1 base and J by 1 base, leaving 11 bases between them. The length of the CDR3 is 15 residues. CDR3 in DNA: TGCGCCAGCAGTCAATGCAGGGATGGGTCCTACGAGCAGTACTTC. This codes for CASSQCRDGSYEQYF.

The chain recombines TRBV6-5 with TRBJ1-6; D is possibly TRBD1 (6 bases). Germline V gene lookup returns CDR1 MNHEY and CDR2 SVGAGI. The length of the CDR3 is 15 residues. V was pared by 6 bases and J by 7 bases, with 16 bases between. The CDR3 loop is CASRGAGTHNSPLHF. CDR3 bases: TGTGCCAGCAGGGGCGCCGGGACACACAATTCACCCCTCCACTTT.

The chain employs TRBV9 and TRBJ2-3, with unresolved D. The CDR3 totals 14 residues. The germline V gene encodes CDR1 SGDLS and CDR2 YYNGEE. V was trimmed by 0 bases and J by 1 base, leaving 6 bases between them. The CDR3 protein is CASSVGAGTDTQYF. The CDR3 DNA reads as TGTGCCAGCAGCGTAGGGGCAGGCACAGATACGCAGTATTTT.

The CDR3 region is CASSQGLEGRGTYGYTF. CDR3 coding DNA: TGTGCCAGCAGCCAAGGACTAGAGGGGAGAGGGACCTATGGCTACACCTTC. This chain connects TRBV3-1 (or the pseudogene TRBV3-2) to TRBJ1-2, with D possibly TRBD1 on 5 matching bases. Germline CDR1 is LGHDT and CDR2 is YNNKEL (reference sequence). Deletions cut 1 base from V and 4 bases from J, with 19 bases between. The CDR3 has 17 amino acids.

This sequence joins TRBV6-2 or TRBV6-3 and TRBJ1-6; 10 nucleotides agree with TRBD1. V trimming: 6 bases; J trimming: 10 bases; junction bases outside the gene matches: 15. CDR3 length equals 17 residues. CDR1 and CDR2 (germline): MNHEY, SVGEGT. The CDR3 spells CASSSIRQGANGSPLHF. CDR3 DNA sequence: TGTGCCAGCAGCTCTATTCGACAGGGGGCGAATGGATCACCCCTCCACTTT.

The V call is TRBV3-1 (or the pseudogene TRBV3-2), the J call TRBJ2-7; 12 bases agree with TRBD2. The CDR3 totals 13 residues. V trimming: 6 bases; J trimming: 7 bases; junction bases outside the gene matches: 4. Germline CDR1 is LGHDT and CDR2 is YNNKEL (reference sequence). The CDR3 region is CASSLAGGLEQYV. CDR3 DNA: TGTGCCAGCAGTCTAGCGGGGGGGCTTGAGCAGTACGTC.

The V gene is TRBV7-2, the J gene TRBJ2-5, with TRBD1 identical over 8 bases. Trimming took 4 bases from V and 4 from J; bases not matched to a gene: 5. The CDR3 loop spans 14 amino acids. Looked up from germline, CDR1 is SGHTA and CDR2 is FQGNSA. CDR3 bases: TGTGCCAGCAGCTCAGGGGGCGCAGGAGAGACCCAGTACTTC. Translated: CASSSGGAGETQYF.

The chain employs TRBV9 and TRBJ2-1; TRBD2 matches 8 bases. After removal of 1 base from V and 9 bases from J, the junction contained 9 bases not matched to a gene. Germline CDR1 reads SGDLS; CDR2 reads YYNGEE. The CDR3 runs 15 residues. CDR3 coding DNA: TGTGCCAGCAGCGTATCTACTAGCGGTCTGAGTGAGCAGTTCTTC. It is translated as CASSVSTSGLSEQFF.

The count of this clone is one. The chain uses TRBV4-1 and TRBJ2-2; 9 nucleotides match TRBD1. Unmatched junction bases numbered 8, after V lost 4 bases and J lost 5 bases. This CDR3 is built from 16 residues. CDR1 MGHRA and CDR2 YSYEKL come from the germline V gene. CDR3 protein: CASSRITGGRTGELFF. CDR3 DNA: TGCGCCAGCAGCCGGATTACAGGGGGCAGGACCGGGGAGCTGTTTTTT.

The chain has TRBV5-1 and TRBJ1-2; D uncertain. Trimming stripped 4 bases from V and 0 bases from J, with 7 bases between. Germline V lookup: CDR1 SGHRS, CDR2 YFSETQ. The CDR3 length is 13 residues. CDR3 in amino acids: CASSPAANYGYTF. Written as DNA, the CDR3 is TGCGCCAGCAGCCCCGCGGCTAACTATGGCTACACCTTC. Based on the CDR3 plus reference TRBV5-1 and TRBJ1-2, the full variable domain is KAGVTQTPRYLIKTRGQQVTLSCSPISGHRSVSWYQQTPGQGLQFLFEYFSETQRNKGNFPGRFSGRQFSNSRSEMNVSTLELGDSALYLCASSPAANYGYTFGSGTRLTVV.

A few counts support this clone. The V and J genes are TRBV18 and TRBJ1-1; TRBD1 might be the D (6 bases). The CDR3 extends over 13 amino acids. V gave up 3 bases and J gave up 11 bases, with 16 bases separating them. Per germline, CDR1 KGHSH and CDR2 LQKENI. This CDR3 is CASSPTTGFGAFF. In nucleotides, the CDR3 is TGTGCCAGCTCACCCACCACAGGGTTCGGTGCTTTCTTT.

This sequence joins TRBV6-2 or TRBV6-3 and TRBJ1-2; maybe TRBD1 (5 bases). The CDR3 runs to 15 residues. Per the germline V gene, CDR1 is MNHEY and CDR2 is SVGEGT. Trimming pared 2 bases from V and 3 bases from J, leaving 13 bases between. As DNA, the CDR3 is TGTGCCAGCAGTTACCTCGCCAGGGTGGACTATGGCTACACCTTC. Residues: CASSYLARVDYGYTF.

The table lists this clone with a few counts. V is TRBV30 and J is TRBJ1-5; TRBD1 might be the D (6 bases). Germline CDR1 reads GTSNPN; CDR2 reads SVGIG (reference sequence). V was pared by 2 bases and J by 0 bases, with 14 bases between. CDR3 size: 16 residues. The CDR3: CAWSPYRDYSNQPQHF. Here the CDR3 DNA reads TGTGCCTGGAGTCCTTACAGGGATTATAGCAATCAGCCCCAGCATTTT. The whole variable domain, filled in from reference TRBV30 and TRBJ1-5, reads SQTIHQWPATLVQPVGSPLSLECTVEGTSNPNLYWYRQAAGRGLQLLFYSVGIGQISSEVPQNLSASRPQDRQFILSSKKLLLSDSGFYLCAWSPYRDYSNQPQHFGDGTRLSIL.

The V and J genes are TRBV7-2 and TRBJ2-5; D remains unclear. Germline V gene lookup returns CDR1 SGHTA and CDR2 FQGNSA. The CDR3 sequence is 15 residues long. Trimming pared 5 bases from V and 5 bases from J, leaving 18 bases between. The CDR3 is CASSPNPSRAETQYF. The CDR3, as DNA: TGTGCCAGCAGCCCTAACCCTTCGAGAGCGGAGACCCAGTACTTC.

CDR3 coding DNA: TGTGCCAGCAGTTCCTCACAGGGGTTTCACGAGCAGTACGTC. Protein product: CASSSSQGFHEQYV. The gene calls are TRBV28 and TRBJ2-7; 7 nucleotides match TRBD1. CDR1 is MDHEN, CDR2 SYDVKM, per germline. V lost 4 bases to trimming and J lost 5 bases; unmatched junction nucleotides: 8. The CDR3 has 14 amino acids.

The chain couples TRBV7-2 to TRBJ1-2; D is perhaps TRBD1 (6 bases). The V end lost 4 bases, the J end lost 4 bases, and 19 bases lay between the germline ends. This CDR3 is built from 16 residues. Germline-derived CDR1 and CDR2 are SGHTA and FQGNSA. CDR3 nucleotide sequence: TGTGCCAGCAGCTACACACGGACAGTTGGGGGCTATGGCTACACCTTC. Protein product: CASSYTRTVGGYGYTF.

This rearrangement joins TRBV5-5 to TRBJ2-7; 7 bases align to TRBD1. The CDR3 totals 13 residues. Unmatched junction bases numbered 4, after V lost 4 bases and J lost 3 bases. CDR1 SGHKS and CDR2 YYEKEE come from the germline V gene (reference sequence). This CDR3 reads CASSQGQLYEQYV. The CDR3 nucleotides are TGTGCCAGCAGCCAGGGACAGCTCTACGAGCAGTACGTC.

Of note for this clone: The final CDR3 position lacks the conserved phenylalanine or tryptophan, pointing to a likely read error. The limits of the CDR3 on the DNA are not certain, so only TCRdb's listed CDR3 is given. V and J are TRBV7-9 and TRBJ1-2. CDR1 and CDR2 from the germline V gene are SEHNR and FQNEAQ (reference sequence). The CDR3 spans 9 amino acids, including both terminal residues. CDR3 protein: CASSLLGAV.

The chain couples TRBV7-9 to TRBJ2-5; TRBD2 agrees at 7 bases. The germline CDR1 and CDR2 sequences are SEHNR and FQNEAQ (reference sequence). This CDR3 is 16 amino acids long. After removal of 3 bases from V and 3 bases from J, the junction contained 10 bases not matched to a gene. CDR3: CASSLEAGLGKETQYF. The CDR3 DNA follows: TGTGCCAGCAGCTTGGAAGCGGGGTTAGGTAAAGAGACCCAGTACTTC.

The rearrangement joins TRBV6-1 to TRBJ2-3, with no clear D. Trimming removed 3 bases at V and 6 bases at J, with 13 bases between. Germline lookup yields CDR1 MNHNS and CDR2 SASEGT. CDR3 length equals 14 residues. CDR3 amino acids: CASSDEAYPDTQYF. In DNA form, the CDR3 reads TGTGCCAGCAGTGACGAGGCCTACCCGGATACGCAGTATTTT.

This chain connects TRBV11-2 to TRBJ1-5, with D unresolved. Germline loops: CDR1 SGHAT, CDR2 FQNNGV. Trimming removed 1 base from V and 4 bases from J, with 11 bases in between. The CDR3 length is 15 residues. CDR3 nucleotide sequence: TGTGCCAGCAGCTTAGTCGGAGCGGGGAATCAGCCCCAGCATTTT. Its protein is CASSLVGAGNQPQHF.

This chain connects TRBV30 to TRBJ2-7; 7 nucleotides agree with TRBD2. Germline V gene lookup returns CDR1 GTSNPN and CDR2 SVGIG (reference sequence). Trimming at V came to 0 bases and at J to 0 bases, leaving 2 bases not matched to a gene. The CDR3 has 14 amino acids. Written as DNA, the CDR3 is TGTGCCTGGAGTGTAGGCGGGGGCTCCTACGAGCAGTACTTC. Translated, it gives CAWSVGGGSYEQYF. The full variable domain, completed using reference TRBV30 and TRBJ2-7, is SQTIHQWPATLVQPVGSPLSLECTVEGTSNPNLYWYRQAAGRGLQLLFYSVGIGQISSEVPQNLSASRPQDRQFILSSKKLLLSDSGFYLCAWSVGGGSYEQYFGPGTRLTVT.

The rearrangement links TRBV3-1 (or the pseudogene TRBV3-2) to TRBJ2-5; 15 bases are a match to TRBD2. The CDR3 has 18 residues. The ends lost 2 bases at V and 5 bases at J; junction bases unmatched: 9. In germline, CDR1 is LGHDT, CDR2 YNNKEL (reference sequence). The CDR3 DNA sequence: TGTGCCAGCAGCCAACCCGGACTAGCGGGGGGGGGTCCGGAGACCCAGTACTTC. Translating it yields CASSQPGLAGGGPETQYF.